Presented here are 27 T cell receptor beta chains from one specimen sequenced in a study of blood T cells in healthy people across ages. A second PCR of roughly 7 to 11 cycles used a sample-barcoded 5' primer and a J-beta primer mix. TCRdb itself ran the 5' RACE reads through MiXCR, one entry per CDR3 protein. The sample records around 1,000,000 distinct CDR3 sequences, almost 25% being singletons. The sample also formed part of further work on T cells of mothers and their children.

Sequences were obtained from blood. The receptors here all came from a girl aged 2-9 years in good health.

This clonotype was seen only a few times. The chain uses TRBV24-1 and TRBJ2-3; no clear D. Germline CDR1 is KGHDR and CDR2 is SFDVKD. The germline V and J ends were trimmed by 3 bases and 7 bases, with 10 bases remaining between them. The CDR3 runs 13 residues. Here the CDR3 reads CATSDPLAYTQYF. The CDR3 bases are TGTGCCACCAGTGATCCCCTTGCATATACGCAGTATTTT.

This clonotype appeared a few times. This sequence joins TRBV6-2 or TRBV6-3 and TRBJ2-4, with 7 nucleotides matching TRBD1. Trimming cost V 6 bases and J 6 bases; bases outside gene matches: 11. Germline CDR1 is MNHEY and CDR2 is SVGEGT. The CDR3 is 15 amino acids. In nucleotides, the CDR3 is TGTGCCAGCAGCTACCTACCGGGACAGAGAAACATTCAGTACTTC. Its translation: CASSYLPGQRNIQYF.

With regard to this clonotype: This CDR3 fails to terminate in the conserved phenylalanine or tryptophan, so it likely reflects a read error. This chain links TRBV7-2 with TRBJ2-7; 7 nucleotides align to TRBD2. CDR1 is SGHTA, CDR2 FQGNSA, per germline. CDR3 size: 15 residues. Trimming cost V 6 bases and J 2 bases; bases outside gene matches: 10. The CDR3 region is CASSSVAGQAYEQYL. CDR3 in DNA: TGTGCCAGCAGTTCCGTAGCGGGCCAGGCCTACGAGCAGTACCTC.

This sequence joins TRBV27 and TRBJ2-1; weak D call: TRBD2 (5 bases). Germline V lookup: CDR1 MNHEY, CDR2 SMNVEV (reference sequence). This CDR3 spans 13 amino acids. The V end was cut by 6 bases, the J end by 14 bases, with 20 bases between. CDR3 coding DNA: TGTGCCAGCAGACGGACGGAGGTGATCGATGAGTTCTTC. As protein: CASRRTEVIDEFF.

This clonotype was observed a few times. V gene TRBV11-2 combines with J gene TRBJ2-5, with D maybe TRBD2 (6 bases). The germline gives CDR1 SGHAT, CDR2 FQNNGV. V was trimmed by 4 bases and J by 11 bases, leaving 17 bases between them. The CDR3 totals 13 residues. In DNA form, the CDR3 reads TGTGCCAGCAGCTCGGACTGGGGGGTTATGCAGTACTTC. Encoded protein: CASSSDWGVMQYF. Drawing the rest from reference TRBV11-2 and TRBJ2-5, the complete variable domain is EAGVAQSPRYKIIEKRQSVAFWCNPISGHATLYWYQQILGQGPKLLIQFQNNGVVDDSQLPKDRFSAERLKGVDSTLKIQPAKLEDSAVYLCASSSDWGVMQYFGPGTRLLVL.

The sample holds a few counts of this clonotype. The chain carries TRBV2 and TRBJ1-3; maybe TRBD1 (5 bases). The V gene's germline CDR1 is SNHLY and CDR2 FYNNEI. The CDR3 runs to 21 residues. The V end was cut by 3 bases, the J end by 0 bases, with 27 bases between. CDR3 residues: CASSDRAAGRLPPFSGNTIYF. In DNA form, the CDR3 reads TGTGCCAGCAGTGACCGCGCAGCAGGGCGCCTCCCTCCTTTCTCTGGAAACACCATATATTTT.

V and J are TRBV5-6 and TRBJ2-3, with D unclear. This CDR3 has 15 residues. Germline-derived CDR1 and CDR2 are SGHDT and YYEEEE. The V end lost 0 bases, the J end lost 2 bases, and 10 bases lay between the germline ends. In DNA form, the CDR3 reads TGTGCCAGCAGCTTGGCCCCGATTGTCACAGATACGCAGTATTTT. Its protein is CASSLAPIVTDTQYF.

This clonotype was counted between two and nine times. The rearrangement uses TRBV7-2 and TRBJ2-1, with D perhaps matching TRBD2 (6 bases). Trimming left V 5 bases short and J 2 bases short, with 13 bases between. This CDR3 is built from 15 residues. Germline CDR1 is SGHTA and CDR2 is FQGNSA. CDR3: CASSEGTSPYNEQFF. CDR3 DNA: TGTGCCAGCAGCGAAGGTACTAGCCCCTACAATGAGCAGTTCTTC.

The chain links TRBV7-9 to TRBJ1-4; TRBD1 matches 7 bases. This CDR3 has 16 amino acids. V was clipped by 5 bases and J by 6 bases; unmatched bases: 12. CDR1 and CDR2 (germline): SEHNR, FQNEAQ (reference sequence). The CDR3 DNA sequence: TGTGCCAGCAGCCCCCAGGCCGACAGGGATTATGAAAAACTGTTTTTT. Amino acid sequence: CASSPQADRDYEKLFF. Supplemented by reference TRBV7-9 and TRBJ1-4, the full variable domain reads DTGVSQNPRHKITKRGQNVTFRCDPISEHNRLYWYRQTLGQGPEFLTYFQNEAQLEKSRLLSDRFSAERPKGSFSTLEIQRTEQGDSAMYLCASSPQADRDYEKLFFGSGTQLSVL.

The CDR3 DNA is TGTGCCAGCAGCCCGGGACTAGCTCTCAATGAGCAGTTCTTC. It translates to CASSPGLALNEQFF. V gene TRBV11-1 combines with J gene TRBJ2-1, with 9 bases matching TRBD2. Germline CDR1 SGHAT, CDR2 FQDESV (reference sequence). The CDR3 is 14 amino acids. After removal of 5 bases from V and 6 bases from J, the junction contained 5 bases not matched to a gene.

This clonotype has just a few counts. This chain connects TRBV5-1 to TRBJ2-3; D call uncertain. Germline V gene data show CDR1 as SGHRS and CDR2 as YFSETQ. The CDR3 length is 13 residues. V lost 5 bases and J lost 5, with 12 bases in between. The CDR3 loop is CASSGSLVDTQYF. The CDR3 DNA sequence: TGCGCCAGCAGTGGCAGTTTGGTAGATACGCAGTATTTT.

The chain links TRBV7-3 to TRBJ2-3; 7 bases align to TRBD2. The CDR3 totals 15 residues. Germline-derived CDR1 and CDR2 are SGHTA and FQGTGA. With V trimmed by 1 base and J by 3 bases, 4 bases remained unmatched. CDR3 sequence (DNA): TGTGCCAGCAGCTTAATGGCGGGAGCTACAGATACGCAGTATTTT. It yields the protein CASSLMAGATDTQYF.

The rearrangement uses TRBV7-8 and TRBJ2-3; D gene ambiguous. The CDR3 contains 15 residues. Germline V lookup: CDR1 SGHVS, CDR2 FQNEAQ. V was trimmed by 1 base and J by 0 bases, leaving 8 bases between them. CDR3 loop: CASSLDPISTDTQYF. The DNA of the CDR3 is TGTGCCAGCAGCTTAGACCCTATAAGCACAGATACGCAGTATTTT.

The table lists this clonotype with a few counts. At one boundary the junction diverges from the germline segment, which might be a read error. CDR3 loop: CSAEVSGIPNEQFF. CDR3 nucleotide sequence: TGCAGCGCTGAAGTCAGCGGAATACCCAATGAGCAGTTCTTC. The genes are TRBV29-1 and TRBJ2-5; D perhaps matches TRBD2 (5 bases). The J call may be faulty, since TRBJ2-1 better matches the DNA end. This CDR3 region has 14 residues. Germline V CDR1 and CDR2: SQVTM, ANQGSEA.

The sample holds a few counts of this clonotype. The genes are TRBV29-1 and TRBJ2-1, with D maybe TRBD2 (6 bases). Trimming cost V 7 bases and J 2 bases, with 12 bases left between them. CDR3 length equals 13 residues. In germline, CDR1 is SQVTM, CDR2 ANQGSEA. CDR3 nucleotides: TGCAGCGGTGGGGAGGTTACCTACAATGAGCAGTTCTTC. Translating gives CSGGEVTYNEQFF.

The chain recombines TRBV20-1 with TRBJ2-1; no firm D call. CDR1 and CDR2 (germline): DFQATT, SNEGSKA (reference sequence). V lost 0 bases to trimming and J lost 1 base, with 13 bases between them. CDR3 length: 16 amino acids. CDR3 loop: CSARDQWGQSYNEQFF. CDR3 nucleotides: TGCAGTGCTAGAGATCAATGGGGTCAATCCTACAATGAGCAGTTCTTC.

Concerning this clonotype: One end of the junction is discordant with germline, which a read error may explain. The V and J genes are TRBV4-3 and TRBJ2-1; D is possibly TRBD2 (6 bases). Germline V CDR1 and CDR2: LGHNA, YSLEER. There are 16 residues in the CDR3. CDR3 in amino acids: CASSQDTGTSYNEQSF. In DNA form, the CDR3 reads TGCGCCAGCAGCCAAGATACTGGGACTTCCTACAATGAGCAGTCCTTC.

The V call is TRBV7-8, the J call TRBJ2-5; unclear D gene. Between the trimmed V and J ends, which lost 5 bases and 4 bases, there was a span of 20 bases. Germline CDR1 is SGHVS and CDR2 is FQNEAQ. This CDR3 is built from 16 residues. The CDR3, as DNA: TGTGCCAGCAGCCCACCAGCAGCTCAGAGGATAGAGACCCAGTACTTC. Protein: CASSPPAAQRIETQYF.

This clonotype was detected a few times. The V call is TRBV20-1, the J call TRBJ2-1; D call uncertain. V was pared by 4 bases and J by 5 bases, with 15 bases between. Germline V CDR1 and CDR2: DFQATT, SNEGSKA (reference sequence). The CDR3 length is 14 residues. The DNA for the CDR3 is TGCAGTGCTAAACGGTGTGGCGGAAACAATGAGCAGTTCTTC. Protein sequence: CSAKRCGGNNEQFF.

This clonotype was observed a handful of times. The CDR3 nucleotides read TGCGCCAGCAGTCTAAAGGGGGGGGATCGCAAAATGGAAAAGACCCAGTACTTC. It is translated as CASSLKGGDRKMEKTQYF. The chain combines TRBV23-1 with TRBJ2-5; tentative D call: TRBD2 (7 bases). TRBV23-1 is an open reading frame, and its role is uncertain. CDR3 length equals 18 residues. Trimming stripped 4 bases from V and 6 bases from J, with 27 bases between.

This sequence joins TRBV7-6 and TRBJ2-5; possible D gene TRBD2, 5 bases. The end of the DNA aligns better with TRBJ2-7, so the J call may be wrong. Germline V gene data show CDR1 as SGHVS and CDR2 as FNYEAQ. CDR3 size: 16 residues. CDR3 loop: CASSLNPRVGETEQYF. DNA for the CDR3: TGTGCCAGCAGCTTAAATCCGAGAGTCGGGGAAACCGAGCAGTACTTC.

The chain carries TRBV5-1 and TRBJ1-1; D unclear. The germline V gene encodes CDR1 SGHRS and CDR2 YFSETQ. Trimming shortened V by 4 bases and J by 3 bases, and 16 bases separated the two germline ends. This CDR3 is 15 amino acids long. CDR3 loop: CASSLRTVRDTEAFF. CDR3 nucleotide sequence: TGCGCCAGCAGCCTCCGGACGGTACGGGACACTGAAGCTTTCTTT.

CDR3 in amino acids: CASSPLSGTDFYEQYF. The CDR3 DNA reads TGTGCCAGCAGTCCCTTATCCGGGACAGATTTCTACGAGCAGTACTTC. The chain is built from TRBV28 and TRBJ2-7; 7 nucleotides align to TRBD1. Germline V gene sequence: CDR1 MDHEN, CDR2 SYDVKM. The CDR3 spans 16 residues. The V and J ends lost 5 bases and 3 bases, in that order; junction bases with no gene match: 13.

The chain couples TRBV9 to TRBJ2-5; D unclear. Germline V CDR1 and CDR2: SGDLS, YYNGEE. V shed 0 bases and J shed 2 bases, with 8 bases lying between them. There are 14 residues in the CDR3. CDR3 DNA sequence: TGTGCCAGCAGCGTAGATGGAGTGCAAGAGACCCAGTACTTC. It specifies CASSVDGVQETQYF.

The CDR3 protein is CASSQLGTDNSYEQYF. In DNA, the CDR3 is TGCGCCAGCAGCCAGCTCGGTACGGACAACTCCTACGAGCAGTACTTC. The chain combines TRBV4-1 with TRBJ2-7; possible D gene TRBD1, 5 bases. From germline, CDR1 is MGHRA and CDR2 YSYEKL. The CDR3 length is 16 residues. Trimming removed 3 bases from V and 0 bases from J, with 15 bases in between.

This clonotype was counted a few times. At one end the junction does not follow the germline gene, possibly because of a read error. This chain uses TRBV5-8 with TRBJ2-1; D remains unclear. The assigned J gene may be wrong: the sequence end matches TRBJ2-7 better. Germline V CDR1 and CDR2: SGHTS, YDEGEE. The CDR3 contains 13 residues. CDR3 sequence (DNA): TGTGCCAGCAGCTTAGATAGTTCCTACGGGCAGTACTTC. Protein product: CASSLDSSYGQYF.

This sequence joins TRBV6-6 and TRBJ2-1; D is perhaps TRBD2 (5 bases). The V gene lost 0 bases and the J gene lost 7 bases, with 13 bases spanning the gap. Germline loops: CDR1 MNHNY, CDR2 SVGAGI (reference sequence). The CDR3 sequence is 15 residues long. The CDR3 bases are TGTGCCAGCAGTTACTCGATTGCGTCGGGGAATGAGCAGTTCTTC. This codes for CASSYSIASGNEQFF.